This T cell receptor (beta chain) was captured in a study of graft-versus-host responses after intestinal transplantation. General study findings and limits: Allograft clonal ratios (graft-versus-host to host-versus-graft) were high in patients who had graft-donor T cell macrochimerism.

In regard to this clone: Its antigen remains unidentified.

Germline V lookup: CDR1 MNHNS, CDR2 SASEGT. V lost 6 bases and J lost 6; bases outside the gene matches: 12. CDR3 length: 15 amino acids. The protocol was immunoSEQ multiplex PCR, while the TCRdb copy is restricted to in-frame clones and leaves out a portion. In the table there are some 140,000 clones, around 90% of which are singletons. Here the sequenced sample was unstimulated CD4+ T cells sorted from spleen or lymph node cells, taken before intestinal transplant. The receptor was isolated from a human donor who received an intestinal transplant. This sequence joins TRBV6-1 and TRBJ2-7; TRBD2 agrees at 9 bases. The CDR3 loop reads CASRAGLAQPGEQYF. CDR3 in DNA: TGTGCCAGCAGGGCGGGACTAGCCCAACCTGGCGAGCAGTACTTC.